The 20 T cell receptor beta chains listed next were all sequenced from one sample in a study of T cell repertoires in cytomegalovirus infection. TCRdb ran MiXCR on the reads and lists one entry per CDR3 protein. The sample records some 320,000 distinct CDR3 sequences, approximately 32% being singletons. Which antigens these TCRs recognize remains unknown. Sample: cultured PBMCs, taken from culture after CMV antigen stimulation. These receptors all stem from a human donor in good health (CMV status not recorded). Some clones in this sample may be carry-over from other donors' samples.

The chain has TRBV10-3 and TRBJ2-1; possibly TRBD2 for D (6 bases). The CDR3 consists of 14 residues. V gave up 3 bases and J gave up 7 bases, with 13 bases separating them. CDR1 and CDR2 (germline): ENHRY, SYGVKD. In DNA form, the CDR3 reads TGTGCCATCAGTGATGGCAGTCGGGGGAATGAGCAGTTCTTC. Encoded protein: CAISDGSRGNEQFF.

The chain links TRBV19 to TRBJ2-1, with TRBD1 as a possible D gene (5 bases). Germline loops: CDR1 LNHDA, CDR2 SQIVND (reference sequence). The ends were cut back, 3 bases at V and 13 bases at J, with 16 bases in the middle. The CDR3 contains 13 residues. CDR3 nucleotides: TGTGCCAGTAGTATTGGCAGGGCCTCAGGTCAGTTCTTC. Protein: CASSIGRASGQFF.

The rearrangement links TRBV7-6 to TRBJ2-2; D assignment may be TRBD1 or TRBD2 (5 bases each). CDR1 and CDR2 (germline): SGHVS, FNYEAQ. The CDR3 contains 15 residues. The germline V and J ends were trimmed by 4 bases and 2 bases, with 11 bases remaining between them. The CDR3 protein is CASSWGGLNTGELFF. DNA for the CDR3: TGTGCCAGCAGCTGGGGCGGGCTAAACACCGGGGAGCTGTTTTTT. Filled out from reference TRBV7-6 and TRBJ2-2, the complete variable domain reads GAGVSQSPRYKVTKRGQDVALRCDPISGHVSLYWYRQALGQGPEFLTYFNYEAQQDKSGLPNDRFSAERPEGSISTLTIQRTEQRDSAMYRCASSWGGLNTGELFFGEGSRLTVL.

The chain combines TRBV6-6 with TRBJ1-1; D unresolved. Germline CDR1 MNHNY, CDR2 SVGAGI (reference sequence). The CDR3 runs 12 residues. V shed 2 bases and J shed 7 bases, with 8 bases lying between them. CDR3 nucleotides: TGTGCCAGCAGTTACAGGACGGATGAAGCTTTCTTT. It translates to CASSYRTDEAFF.

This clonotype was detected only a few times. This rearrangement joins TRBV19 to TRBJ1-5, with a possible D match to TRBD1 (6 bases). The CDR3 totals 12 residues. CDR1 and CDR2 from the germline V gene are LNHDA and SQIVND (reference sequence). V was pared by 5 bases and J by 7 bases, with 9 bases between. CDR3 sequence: CASSQQGQPQHF. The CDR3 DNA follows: TGTGCCAGTAGTCAACAGGGCCAGCCCCAGCATTTT.

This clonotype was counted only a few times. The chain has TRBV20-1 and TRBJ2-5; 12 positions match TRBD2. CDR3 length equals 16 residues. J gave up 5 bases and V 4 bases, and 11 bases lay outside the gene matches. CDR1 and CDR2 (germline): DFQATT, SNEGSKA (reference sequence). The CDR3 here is CSATLAGGPVGETQYF. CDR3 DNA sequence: TGCAGTGCTACCCTAGCGGGAGGGCCGGTCGGGGAGACCCAGTACTTC.

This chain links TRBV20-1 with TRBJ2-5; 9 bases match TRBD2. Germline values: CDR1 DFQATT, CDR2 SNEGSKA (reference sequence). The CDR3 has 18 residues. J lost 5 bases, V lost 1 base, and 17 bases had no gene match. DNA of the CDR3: TGCAGTGCTAGAGTAGGACTAGCGTGGGGCAAACCTAGGGAGACCCAGTACTTC. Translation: CSARVGLAWGKPRETQYF.

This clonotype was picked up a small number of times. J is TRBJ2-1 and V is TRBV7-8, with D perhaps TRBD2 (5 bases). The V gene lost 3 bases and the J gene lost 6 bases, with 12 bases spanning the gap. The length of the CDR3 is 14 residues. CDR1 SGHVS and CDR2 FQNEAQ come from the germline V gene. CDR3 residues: CASSFGLEGNEQFF. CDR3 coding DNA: TGTGCCAGCAGCTTCGGACTGGAAGGCAATGAGCAGTTCTTC.

The CDR3 loop is CASSSGQFEAFF. CDR3 nucleotide sequence: TGTGCCAGCAGTTCGGGACAGTTTGAAGCTTTCTTT. The rearrangement joins TRBV28 to TRBJ1-1; 7 bases agree with TRBD1. Trimming at V came to 4 bases and at J to 7 bases, leaving 3 bases not matched to a gene. The germline V gene has CDR1 MDHEN and CDR2 SYDVKM. This CDR3 region has 12 residues.

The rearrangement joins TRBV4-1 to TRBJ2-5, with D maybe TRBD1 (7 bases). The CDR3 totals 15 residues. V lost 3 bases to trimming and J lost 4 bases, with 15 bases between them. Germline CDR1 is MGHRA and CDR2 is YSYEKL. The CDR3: CASSQRQGGRETQYF. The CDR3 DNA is TGCGCCAGCAGCCAGAGACAGGGAGGAAGAGAGACCCAGTACTTC.

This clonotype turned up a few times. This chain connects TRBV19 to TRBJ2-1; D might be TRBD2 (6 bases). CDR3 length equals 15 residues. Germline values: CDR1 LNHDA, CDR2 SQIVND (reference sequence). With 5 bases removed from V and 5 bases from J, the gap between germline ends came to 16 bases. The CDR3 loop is CASSPPGRGDNEQFF. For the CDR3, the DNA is TGTGCCAGTAGTCCCCCAGGGCGCGGGGACAATGAGCAGTTCTTC.

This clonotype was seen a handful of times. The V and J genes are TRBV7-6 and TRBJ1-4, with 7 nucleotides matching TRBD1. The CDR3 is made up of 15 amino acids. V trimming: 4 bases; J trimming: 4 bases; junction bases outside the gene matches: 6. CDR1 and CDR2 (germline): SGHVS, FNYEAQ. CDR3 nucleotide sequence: TGTGCCAGCAGCTCCACGGGACAGATTAATGAAAAACTGTTTTTT. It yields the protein CASSSTGQINEKLFF.

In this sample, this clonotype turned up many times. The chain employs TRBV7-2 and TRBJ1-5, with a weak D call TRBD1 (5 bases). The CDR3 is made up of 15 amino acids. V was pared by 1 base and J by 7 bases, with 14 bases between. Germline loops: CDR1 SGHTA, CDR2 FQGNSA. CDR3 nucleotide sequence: TGTGCCAGCAGCTTAGAGGCCTCGAGGGACCAGCCCCAGCATTTT. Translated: CASSLEASRDQPQHF.

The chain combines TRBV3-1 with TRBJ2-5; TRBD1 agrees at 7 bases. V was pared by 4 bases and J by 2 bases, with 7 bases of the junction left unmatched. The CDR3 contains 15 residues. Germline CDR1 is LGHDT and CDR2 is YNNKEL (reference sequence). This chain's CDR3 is CASSLTGTAQETQYF. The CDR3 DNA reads TGTGCCAGCAGCCTTACCGGGACAGCACAAGAGACCCAGTACTTC.

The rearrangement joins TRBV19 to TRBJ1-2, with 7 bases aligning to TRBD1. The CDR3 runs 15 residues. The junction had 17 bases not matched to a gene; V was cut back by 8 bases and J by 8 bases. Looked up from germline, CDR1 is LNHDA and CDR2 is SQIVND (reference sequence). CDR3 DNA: TGTGCCAGTTCGACCCCCGGGACAGCCATACAAGGCTACACCTTC. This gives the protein CASSTPGTAIQGYTF. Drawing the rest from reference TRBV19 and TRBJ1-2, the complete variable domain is DGGITQSPKYLFRKEGQNVTLSCEQNLNHDAMYWYRQDPGQGLRLIYYSQIVNDFQKGDIAEGYSVSREKKESFPLTVTSAQKNPTAFYLCASSTPGTAIQGYTFGSGTRLTVV.

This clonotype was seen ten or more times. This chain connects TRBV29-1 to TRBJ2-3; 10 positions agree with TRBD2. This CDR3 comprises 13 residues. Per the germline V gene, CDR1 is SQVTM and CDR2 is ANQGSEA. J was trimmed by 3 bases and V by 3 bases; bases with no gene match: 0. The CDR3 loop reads CSVDSGRTDTQYF. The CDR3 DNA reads TGCAGCGTTGATAGCGGGAGGACAGATACGCAGTATTTT.

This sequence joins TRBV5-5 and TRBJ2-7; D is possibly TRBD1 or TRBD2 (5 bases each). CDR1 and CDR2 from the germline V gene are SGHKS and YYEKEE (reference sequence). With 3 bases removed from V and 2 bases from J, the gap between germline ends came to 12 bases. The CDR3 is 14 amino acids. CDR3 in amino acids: CASSYGTPPYEQYF. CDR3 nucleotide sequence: TGTGCCAGCAGCTATGGGACGCCTCCCTACGAGCAGTACTTC. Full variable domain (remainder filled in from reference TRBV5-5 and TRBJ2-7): DAGVTQSPTHLIKTRGQQVTLRCSPISGHKSVSWYQQVLGQGPQFIFQYYEKEERGRGNFPDRFSARQFPNYSSELNVNALLLGDSALYLCASSYGTPPYEQYFGPGTRLTVT.

The chain's CDR3 is CSATGTDNNEKLFF. As DNA, the CDR3 is TGCAGTGCCACCGGGACGGATAATAATGAAAAACTGTTTTTT. This chain links TRBV20-1 with TRBJ1-4; D is perhaps TRBD1 (5 bases). V lost 6 bases, J lost 4 bases, and 15 bases lay in between. Germline CDR1 is DFQATT and CDR2 is SNEGSKA (reference sequence). CDR3 length: 14 amino acids.

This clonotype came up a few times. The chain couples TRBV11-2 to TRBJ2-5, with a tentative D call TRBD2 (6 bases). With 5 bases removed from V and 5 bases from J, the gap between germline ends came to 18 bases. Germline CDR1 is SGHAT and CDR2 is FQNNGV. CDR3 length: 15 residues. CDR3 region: CASSPRGSIKETQYF. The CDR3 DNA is TGTGCCAGCAGCCCCCGGGGGAGTATCAAGGAGACCCAGTACTTC.

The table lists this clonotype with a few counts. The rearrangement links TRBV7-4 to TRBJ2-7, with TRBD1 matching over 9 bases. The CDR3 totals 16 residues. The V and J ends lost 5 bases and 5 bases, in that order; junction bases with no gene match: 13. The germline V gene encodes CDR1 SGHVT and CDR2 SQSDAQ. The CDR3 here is CASSPRGQGWRNEQYF. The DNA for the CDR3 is TGTGCCAGCAGCCCGCGAGGACAGGGGTGGAGGAACGAGCAGTACTTC.